This TCR beta chain derives from a study of blood T cell repertoires in COVID-19. For the study at large: There were acute and convalescent COVID-19 samples, and they came from the United States, Italy and Spain. PBMCs, B-cell-depleted T cells, or T cells provided the cDNA or gDNA that made up the material.

Per the original data handling: Estimation of nucleated cell counts relied on the amplification of reference gene primers. The data were produced by immunoSEQ multiplex PCR, yet TCRdb's version contains in-frame clones alone and is incomplete. The DNA gave D and trimming, while V, J and clone size come from that table. The data show approximately 250,000 clones, about 88% seen once. The CDR3 loop spans 14 amino acids. The germline CDR1 and CDR2 sequences are SEHNR and FQNEAQ (reference sequence). Trimming shortened V by 6 bases and J by 5 bases, and 17 bases separated the two germline ends. The receptor was derived from a man aged 35 to 55 with acute or convalescent COVID-19. Specimen: peripheral blood. The chain uses TRBV7-9 and TRBJ2-7; D is possibly TRBD2 (5 bases). The CDR3 is CASRPGMRVDEQYF. The CDR3 DNA follows: TGTGCCAGCAGACCCGGCATGCGGGTGGACGAGCAGTACTTC. The full variable domain, rest sourced from reference TRBV7-9 and TRBJ2-7, is DTGVSQNPRHKITKRGQNVTFRCDPISEHNRLYWYRQTLGQGPEFLTYFQNEAQLEKSRLLSDRFSAERPKGSFSTLEIQRTEQGDSAMYLCASRPGMRVDEQYFGPGTRLTVT.